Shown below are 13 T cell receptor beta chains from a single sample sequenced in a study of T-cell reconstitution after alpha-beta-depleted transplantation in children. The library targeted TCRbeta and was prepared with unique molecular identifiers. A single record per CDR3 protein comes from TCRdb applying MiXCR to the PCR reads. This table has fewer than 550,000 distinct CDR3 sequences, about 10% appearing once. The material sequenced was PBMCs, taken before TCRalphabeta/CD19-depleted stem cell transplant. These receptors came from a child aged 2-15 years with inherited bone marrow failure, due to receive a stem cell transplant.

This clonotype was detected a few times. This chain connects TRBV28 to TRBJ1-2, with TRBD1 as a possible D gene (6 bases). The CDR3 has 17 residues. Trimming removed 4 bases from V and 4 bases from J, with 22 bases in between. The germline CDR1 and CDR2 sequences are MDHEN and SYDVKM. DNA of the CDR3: TGTGCCAGCAGTTCTAGCCCAGGGGACCTTCAGCCCTATGGCTACACCTTC. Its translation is CASSSSPGDLQPYGYTF.

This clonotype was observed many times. CDR3 amino acids: CASSLMTSGSSDTQYF. The CDR3 DNA reads TGCGCCAGCAGCTTGATGACTAGCGGGAGTTCAGATACGCAGTATTTT. This sequence joins TRBV5-1 and TRBJ2-3, with 12 bases lining up with TRBD2. Unmatched junction bases numbered 4, after V lost 1 base and J lost 4 bases. Germline assignment: CDR1 SGHRS and CDR2 YFSETQ. The CDR3 covers 16 residues.

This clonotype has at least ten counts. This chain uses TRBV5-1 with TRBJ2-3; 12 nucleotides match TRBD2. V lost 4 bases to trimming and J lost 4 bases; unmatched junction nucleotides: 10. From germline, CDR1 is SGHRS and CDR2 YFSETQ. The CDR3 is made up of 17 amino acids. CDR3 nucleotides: TGCGCCAGCAGCCGGACTAGCGGGGAAATCAGGGCAGATACGCAGTATTTT. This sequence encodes CASSRTSGEIRADTQYF. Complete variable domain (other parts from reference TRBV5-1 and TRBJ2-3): KAGVTQTPRYLIKTRGQQVTLSCSPISGHRSVSWYQQTPGQGLQFLFEYFSETQRNKGNFPGRFSGRQFSNSRSEMNVSTLELGDSALYLCASSRTSGEIRADTQYFGPGTRLTVL.

CDR3 sequence: CASSSWDRTYEQYF. As DNA, the CDR3 is TGTGCCAGCAGTTCCTGGGACAGAACTTACGAGCAGTACTTC. The V call is TRBV12-3 or TRBV12-4, the J call TRBJ2-7, with 7 bases aligning to TRBD1. The CDR3 is 14 residues long. V trimming: 4 bases; J trimming: 4 bases; junction bases outside the gene matches: 7.

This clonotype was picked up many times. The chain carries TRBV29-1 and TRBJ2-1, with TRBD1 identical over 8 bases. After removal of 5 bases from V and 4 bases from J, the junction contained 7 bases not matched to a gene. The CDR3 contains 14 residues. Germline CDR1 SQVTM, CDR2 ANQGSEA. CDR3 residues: CSVHNRGVYNEQFF. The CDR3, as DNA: TGCAGCGTTCACAACAGGGGGGTTTACAATGAGCAGTTCTTC.

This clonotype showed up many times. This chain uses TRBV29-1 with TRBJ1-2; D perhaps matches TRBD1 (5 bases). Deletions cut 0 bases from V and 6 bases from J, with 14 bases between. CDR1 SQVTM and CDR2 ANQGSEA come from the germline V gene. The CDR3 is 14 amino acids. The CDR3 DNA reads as TGCAGCGTTGAAGAATCGGTTTGGGGGGATGGCTACACCTTC. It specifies CSVEESVWGDGYTF.

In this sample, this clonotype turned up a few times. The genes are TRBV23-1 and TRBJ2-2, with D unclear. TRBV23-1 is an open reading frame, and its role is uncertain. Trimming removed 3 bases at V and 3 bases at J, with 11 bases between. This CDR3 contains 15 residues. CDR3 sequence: CASSHPGPYTGELFF. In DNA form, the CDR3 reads TGCGCCAGCAGTCACCCCGGGCCTTACACCGGGGAGCTGTTTTTT.

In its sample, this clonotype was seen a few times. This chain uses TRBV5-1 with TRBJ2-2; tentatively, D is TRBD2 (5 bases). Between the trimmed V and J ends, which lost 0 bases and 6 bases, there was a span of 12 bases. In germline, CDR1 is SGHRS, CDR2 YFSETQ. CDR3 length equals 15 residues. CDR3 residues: CASSLALGVPGELFF. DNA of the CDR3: TGCGCCAGCAGCTTGGCCCTCGGGGTTCCCGGGGAGCTGTTTTTT.

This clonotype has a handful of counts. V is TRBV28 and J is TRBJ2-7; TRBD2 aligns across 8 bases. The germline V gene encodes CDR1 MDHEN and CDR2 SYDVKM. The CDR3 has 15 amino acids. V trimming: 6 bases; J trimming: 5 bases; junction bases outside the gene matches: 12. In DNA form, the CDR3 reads TGTGCCAGCAGCTCCGTCGGGACTAGTGGTAACGAGCAGTACTTC. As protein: CASSSVGTSGNEQYF.

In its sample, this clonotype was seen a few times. CDR3 coding DNA: TGTGCCAGCAGTGGAGAAGGACTAGCGACCACCGGGGAGCTGTTTTTT. Protein: CASSGEGLATTGELFF. V is TRBV28 and J is TRBJ2-2; 9 bases fit TRBD2. The CDR3 covers 16 residues. Germline trimming cut 5 bases from V and 4 bases from J; bases unmatched to any gene: 8. The germline CDR1 and CDR2 sequences are MDHEN and SYDVKM.

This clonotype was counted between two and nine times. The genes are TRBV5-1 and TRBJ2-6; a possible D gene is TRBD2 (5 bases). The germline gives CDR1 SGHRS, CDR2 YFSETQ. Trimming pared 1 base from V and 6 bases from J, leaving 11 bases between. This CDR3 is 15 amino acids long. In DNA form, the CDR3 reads TGCGCCAGCAGCTTGCCGGGGTCGTTGGCCAACGTCCTGACTTTC. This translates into CASSLPGSLANVLTF.

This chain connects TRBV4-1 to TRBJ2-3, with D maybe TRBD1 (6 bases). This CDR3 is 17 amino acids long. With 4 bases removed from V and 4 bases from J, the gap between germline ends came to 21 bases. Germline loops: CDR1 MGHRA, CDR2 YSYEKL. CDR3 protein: CASSLLWAQGRSDTQYF. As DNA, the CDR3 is TGCGCCAGCAGCCTCCTGTGGGCCCAGGGGCGGTCAGATACGCAGTATTTT.

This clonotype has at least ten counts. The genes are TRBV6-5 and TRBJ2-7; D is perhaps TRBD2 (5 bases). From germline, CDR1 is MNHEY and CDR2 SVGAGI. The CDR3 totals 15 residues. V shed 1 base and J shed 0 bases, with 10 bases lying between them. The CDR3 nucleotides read TGTGCCAGCAGTTACTTGGCGGGTCTCTCCTACGAGCAGTACTTC. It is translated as CASSYLAGLSYEQYF.